One and the same sample provided the 3 T cell receptor beta chains below, sequenced in a study of blood T cells in healthy people across ages. Primers used in a second PCR of roughly 6 to 12 cycles were a sample-barcoded 5' primer and a J-beta primer mix. MiXCR was run by TCRdb on the 5' RACE reads, yielding one entry per CDR3 protein. The sample lists over 950,000 distinct CDR3 sequences, roughly two fifths occurring once. Sequences were obtained from blood. The receptors come from a man aged 18 to 35 in good health.

The V call is TRBV6-2 or TRBV6-3, the J call TRBJ1-1; D call uncertain. The CDR3 covers 13 residues. The germline V and J ends were trimmed by 0 bases and 8 bases, with 10 bases remaining between them. Germline loops: CDR1 MNHEY, CDR2 SVGEGT. The CDR3 here is CASSYSGKAEAFF. The CDR3 nucleotides are TGTGCCAGCAGTTACTCAGGGAAGGCGGAAGCTTTCTTT.

The J gene is TRBJ1-2, the V gene TRBV5-1, with 8 bases that match TRBD1. V was clipped by 4 bases and J by 1 base; unmatched bases: 12. The CDR3 runs to 17 residues. CDR1 is SGHRS, CDR2 YFSETQ, per germline. The CDR3 here is CASSPDREGLYNYGYTF. The CDR3 DNA follows: TGCGCCAGCAGCCCGGACAGGGAGGGACTATATAACTATGGCTACACCTTC.

This clonotype has only one observation. The chain is built from TRBV20-1 and TRBJ2-3, with D perhaps matching TRBD1 (5 bases). The CDR3 is 15 residues long. The V end lost 6 bases, the J end lost 7 bases, and 23 bases lay between the germline ends. CDR1 is DFQATT, CDR2 SNEGSKA, per germline (reference sequence). The CDR3 bases are TGCAGTGCCCCTAAAGGGGCGTCTATTTATCATACGCAGTATTTT. Translation gives CSAPKGASIYHTQYF.